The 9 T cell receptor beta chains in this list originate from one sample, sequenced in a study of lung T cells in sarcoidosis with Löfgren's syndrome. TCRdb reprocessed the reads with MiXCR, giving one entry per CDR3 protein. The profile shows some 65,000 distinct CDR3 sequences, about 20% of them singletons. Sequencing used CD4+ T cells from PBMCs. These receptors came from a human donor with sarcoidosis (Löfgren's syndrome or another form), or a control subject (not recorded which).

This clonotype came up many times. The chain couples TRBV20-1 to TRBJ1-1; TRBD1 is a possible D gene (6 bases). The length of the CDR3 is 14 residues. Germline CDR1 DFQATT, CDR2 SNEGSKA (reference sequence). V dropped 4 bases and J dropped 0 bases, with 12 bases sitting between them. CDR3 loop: CSAKDGTLNTEAFF. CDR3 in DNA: TGCAGTGCTAAGGACGGGACATTGAACACTGAAGCTTTCTTT.

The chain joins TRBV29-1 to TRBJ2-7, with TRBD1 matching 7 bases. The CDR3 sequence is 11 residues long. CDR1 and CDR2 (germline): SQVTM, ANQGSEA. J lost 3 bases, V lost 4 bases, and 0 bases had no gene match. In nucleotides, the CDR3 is TGCAGCGTTGGGACAGGCTACGAGCAGTACGTC. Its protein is CSVGTGYEQYV.

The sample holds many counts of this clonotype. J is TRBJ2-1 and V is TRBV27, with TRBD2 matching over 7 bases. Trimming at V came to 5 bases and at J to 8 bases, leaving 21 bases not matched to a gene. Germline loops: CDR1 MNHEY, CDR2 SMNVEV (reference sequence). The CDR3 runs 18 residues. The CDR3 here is CASSPRSPGLGGWDEQFF. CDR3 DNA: TGTGCCAGCAGTCCCAGGTCCCCCGGACTAGGAGGCTGGGATGAGCAGTTCTTC.

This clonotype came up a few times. This CDR3 is CSVRTPNNEQFF. The CDR3 DNA is TGCAGCGTGAGGACTCCGAACAATGAGCAGTTCTTC. J is TRBJ2-1 and V is TRBV29-1; perhaps TRBD2 as D (5 bases). The CDR3 extends over 12 amino acids. The germline CDR1 and CDR2 sequences are SQVTM and ANQGSEA. V lost 6 bases to trimming and J lost 5 bases, with 11 bases between them.

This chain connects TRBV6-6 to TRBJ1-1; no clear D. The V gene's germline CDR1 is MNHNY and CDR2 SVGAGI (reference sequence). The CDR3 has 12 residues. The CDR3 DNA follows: TGTGTCGGCAGTTACTCCACCGGCGAGGCTTTCTTT. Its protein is CVGSYSTGEAFF.

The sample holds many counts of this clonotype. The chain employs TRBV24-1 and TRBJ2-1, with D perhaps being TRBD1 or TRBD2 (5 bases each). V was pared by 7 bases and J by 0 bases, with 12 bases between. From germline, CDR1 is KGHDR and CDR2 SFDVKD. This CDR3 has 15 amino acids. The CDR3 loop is CATRRDHNSYNEQFF. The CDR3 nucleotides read TGTGCCACCAGACGGGACCATAACTCCTACAATGAGCAGTTCTTC.

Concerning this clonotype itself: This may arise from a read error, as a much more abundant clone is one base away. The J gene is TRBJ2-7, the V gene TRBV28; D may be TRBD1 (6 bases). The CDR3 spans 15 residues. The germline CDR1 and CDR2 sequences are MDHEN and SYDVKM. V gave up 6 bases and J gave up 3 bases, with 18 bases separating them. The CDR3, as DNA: TGTGCCAGCAGCCAGACCGGGACATGGAACTACGAGCAGTACTTC. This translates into CASSQTGTWNYEQYF.

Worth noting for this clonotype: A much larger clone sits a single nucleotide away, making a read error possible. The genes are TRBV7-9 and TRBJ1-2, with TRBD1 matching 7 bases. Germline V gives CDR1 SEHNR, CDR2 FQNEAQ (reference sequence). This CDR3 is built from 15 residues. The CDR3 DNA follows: TGTGCCAGCAGCCCAACTTTGGACAGGATCTATGGCTACATCTTC. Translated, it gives CASSPTLDRIYGYIF.

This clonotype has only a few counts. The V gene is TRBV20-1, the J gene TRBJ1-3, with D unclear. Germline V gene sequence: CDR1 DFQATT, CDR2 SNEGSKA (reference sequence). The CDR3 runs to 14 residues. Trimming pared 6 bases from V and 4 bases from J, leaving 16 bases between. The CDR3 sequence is CSAPYKEGGNTIYF. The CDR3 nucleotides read TGCAGTGCCCCTTATAAGGAGGGAGGAAACACCATATATTTT.